This record looks at one TCR beta chain sequence and its context. The sample is drawn from a study of shared clonotypes between healthy human individuals. Naive CD8 isolation took CD45RO-negative cells positively selected for CCR7 and excluded terminally differentiated effector memory CD45RA+ cells. The study drew all its donors from Caucasian adults living in Nashville, Tennessee. Produced via immunoSEQ multiplex PCR; TCRdb's table is partial and in-frame only. The table shows more than 2 million clones, with roughly 95% occurring only once. The length of the CDR3 is 16 residues. The V gene end was trimmed by 0 bases and the J gene end by 2 bases; junction bases not matched to a gene: 7.

The TCR was taken from a man aged 18 to 30 in good health. Some clones in this sample may be carry-over from other donors' samples. V usage is TRBV6-7 and J usage is TRBJ2-7; 7 bases align to TRBD2. TRBV6-7 is sorted into the ORF group, with uncertain function. Source material: naive CD8+ T cells from PBMCs. The CDR3 DNA is TGTGCCAGCAGTTACTCGCTGCTGAGCGGGGCCTACGAGCAGTACTTC. It encodes CASSYSLLSGAYEQYF.